The present T cell receptor beta chain was sequenced within a study of beta chain features in type 1 diabetes. Findings and caveats of the study: For patients, the naive, central memory and Treg TCRB repertoires appeared more alike than for healthy donors.

CDR3 length: 17 amino acids. CDR1 MGHDK and CDR2 SYGVNS come from the germline V gene. Germline trimming cut 4 bases from V and 4 bases from J; bases unmatched to any gene: 11. Points on this clone: Its target is not known.

Expressed TCRB transcripts got sequenced, as all isolated RNA was reverse transcribed. Read counts averaged around 3.6 million for samples of naive, central memory and regulatory T cells. Libraries were prepared by immunoSEQ multiplex PCR; TCRdb keeps only in-frame clonotypes and omits some of them. Among 970,000 or so clones, 15% to 20% were seen once, and the ten largest hold roughly 0.025%. This TCR was sampled from a woman aged 18 to 35 in good health. Sequencing was carried out using naive CD4+ T cells from blood. The chain joins TRBV25-1 to TRBJ2-1; TRBD1 aligns across 9 bases. The CDR3 bases are TGTGCCAGCAGTGGGTCCCCAGGAGGGACAGGGTACAATGAGCAGTTCTTC. This codes for CASSGSPGGTGYNEQFF. Drawing the rest from reference TRBV25-1 and TRBJ2-1, the complete variable domain is EADIYQTPRYLVIGTGKKITLECSQTMGHDKMYWYQQDPGMELHLIHYSYGVNSTEKGDLSSESTVSRIRTEHFPLTLESARPSHTSQYLCASSGSPGGTGYNEQFFGPGTRLTVL.